This T cell receptor (beta chain) comes out of a study of T cell repertoires in cytomegalovirus infection. Study information: Matching HLA type, along with CMV infection, was indicated by public TCR beta signatures.

One entry per CDR3 protein results from TCRdb running MiXCR on the reads. The table lists some 900,000 distinct CDR3 sequences, approximately 29% of them singletons, with 9.5% to 15% in the top ten. V dropped 1 base and J dropped 3; count of bases not matched to a gene: 3. CDR1 and CDR2 (germline): LNHDA, SQIVND (reference sequence). This CDR3 is 15 amino acids long. This clonotype has a count of ten or more. Its target is not known. The material sequenced was cultured CD8+ T cells from PBMCs, taken from culture after CMV antigen stimulation. The chain links TRBV19 to TRBJ2-1; 7 bases are shared with TRBD2. This sequence was found in a human donor in good health (CMV status not recorded). Some clones in this sample may be carry-over from other donors' samples. CDR3 region: CASSIAAGHYNEQFF. CDR3 in DNA: TGTGCCAGTAGTATAGCAGCGGGGCACTACAATGAGCAGTTCTTC.